This TCR beta chain originates from a study of metastatic and nonmetastatic thyroid tumors. Study-level information: Repertoires from malignant and benign thyroid patients were compared across blood and tumor or nodule tissue.

In the original processing: The study took CDR3 differences across clinicopathological groups and made a distant-metastasis classifier for papillary thyroid cancer from them. From the PCR reads, TCRdb re-called clones with MiXCR. Here the V and J calls rest on TCRdb's processing, not on the authors' analysis. Here the sample spans around 89,000 clones, more than 13% being singletons. Thyroid surgery was preceded by no treatment in any patient. Trimming stripped 2 bases from V and 3 bases from J, with 15 bases between. Per the germline V gene, CDR1 is SGHDT and CDR2 is YYEEEE. The CDR3 totals 16 residues. Study-wide results and caveats: Reported TCR beta diversity, measured in blood and tumor, was significantly higher for malignant thyroid tumors than for benign nodules.

This clone was observed many times. The antigen is undetermined. This TCR was sampled from a female donor with papillary thyroid cancer or a benign thyroid nodule (not recorded which). Some clones in this sample may be carry-over from other donors' samples. The rearrangement uses TRBV5-6 and TRBJ2-1; the D gene is possibly TRBD2 (7 bases). Sequencing used blood. CDR3 residues: CASSFEGEGYYNEQFF. DNA of the CDR3: TGTGCCAGCAGCTTCGAGGGGGAGGGTTACTACAATGAGCAGTTCTTC. The complete variable domain, with remaining parts taken from reference TRBV5-6 and TRBJ2-1, reads DAGVTQSPTHLIKTRGQQVTLRCSPKSGHDTVSWYQQALGQGPQFIFQYYEEEERQRGNFPDRFSGHQFPNYSSELNVNALLLGDSALYLCASSFEGEGYYNEQFFGPGTRLTVL.